This T cell receptor beta chain came from a study of blood T cell repertoires in COVID-19. In the study overall: Samples came from the United States, Italy and Spain, spanning acute and convalescent COVID-19. T cells, B-cell-depleted T cells, or PBMCs provided the cDNA or gDNA that served as material.

In the authors' workflow: Estimation of nucleated cell counts was performed using reference gene primer amplification. Generated by immunoSEQ multiplex PCR, the TCRdb table keeps only in-frame clones and is missing some. Clone size and V and J calls were adopted from that table, with D and trimming inferred from the DNA. The repertoire holds about 92,000 clones, with 80% as singletons. This CDR3 spans 15 amino acids. Germline assignment: CDR1 SGHRS and CDR2 YFSETQ. Trimming left V 6 bases short and J 8 bases short, with 21 bases between. This chain links TRBV5-1 with TRBJ2-1; D is possibly TRBD2 (5 bases). The sample taken for sequencing was peripheral blood. The sequence derives from a woman aged 70-85 years with acute or convalescent COVID-19. As DNA, the CDR3 is TGCGCCAGCAAGTCGGGTGGCCTAGCCCCTCATGAGCAGTTCTTC. It specifies CASKSGGLAPHEQFF.